These T cell receptor beta chains were read from a single sample in a study of blood T cell repertoires in COVID-19. The assay was immunoSEQ multiplex PCR, and TCRdb's table has in-frame clones only and misses some. The data contain 150,000 to 200,000 clones, approximately 83% of them singletons. Sequenced sample: peripheral blood. The receptors were sampled from a man aged 50 or older with active or convalescent COVID-19. Each CDR3 is given with its conserved first and last residue. A D gene is named only where the DNA matches it firmly. Clone size is not always given. Where it is, it says once, few, many or a class for expanded clones.

cdr3_aa,cdr3_nt,j_call,clone_size,d_call,v_call
CSVELAGEGYEQYF,TGCAGCGTTGAACTAGCGGGAGAAGGTTACGAGCAGTACTTC,TRBJ2-7,few,TRBD2,TRBV29-1
CASSIGTSPYEQYF,TGTGCCAGTAGTATTGGAACTAGCCCCTACGAGCAGTACTTC,TRBJ2-7,NA,NA,TRBV19
CASSSTALGSEKLFF,TGTGCCAGCAGTTCGACAGCTTTAGGATCTGAAAAACTGTTTTTT,TRBJ1-4,NA,NA,TRBV28
CASSNRVNYGYTF,TGTGCCAGCAGTAACAGGGTAAACTATGGCTACACCTTC,TRBJ1-2,NA,NA,TRBV6-5
CASSFDTGEQYF,TGTGCCAGCAGTTTCGACACTGGCGAGCAGTACTTC,TRBJ2-7,NA,NA,TRBV6-5
CASSPLLTSGGAYNEQFF,TGTGCCAGCTCACCGCTCCTGACTAGCGGGGGGGCATACAATGAGCAGTTCTTC,TRBJ2-1,NA,TRBD2,TRBV18
CASSQDRRGLGSTEAFF,TGTGCCAGCAGCCAAGATAGGAGGGGGCTAGGAAGCACTGAAGCTTTCTTT,TRBJ1-1,NA,TRBD1,TRBV4-2
CASTLAGSGYTF,TGTGCCAGCACCTTGGCAGGTAGTGGCTACACCTTC,TRBJ1-2,once,NA,TRBV12-3/TRBV12-4
CASSGDRRDGYTF,TGTGCCAGCAGTGGGGACAGGCGAGATGGCTACACCTTC,TRBJ1-2,once,TRBD1,TRBV2
CAWRGQVWSPLHF,TGTGCCTGGAGAGGACAGGTCTGGTCACCCCTCCACTTT,TRBJ1-6,NA,TRBD1,TRBV30
CASSIAGTGYSPLHF,TGTGCCAGTAGTATAGCCGGGACAGGTTATTCACCCCTCCACTTT,TRBJ1-6,NA,TRBD1,TRBV19
CASSTQGFGNTIYF,TGTGCCAGCAGCACCCAGGGGTTTGGAAACACCATATATTTT,TRBJ1-3,NA,NA,TRBV5-5
CGAGGTDTQYF,TGCGGGGCGGGGGGCACAGATACGCAGTATTTT,TRBJ2-3,few,TRBD2,TRBV20-1
CASSLAGQGGTEAFF,TGCGCCAGCAGCTTGGCCGGACAGGGTGGGACTGAAGCTTTCTTT,TRBJ1-1,NA,TRBD1,TRBV5-1
CASSLGTENTEAFF,TGTGCCAGCAGCCTAGGTACAGAGAACACTGAAGCTTTCTTT,TRBJ1-1,once,NA,TRBV7-9
CASSLTLLGQGTEAFF,TGCGCCAGCAGCTTGACGCTCTTGGGACAGGGGACTGAAGCTTTCTTT,TRBJ1-1,NA,TRBD1,TRBV5-1
CASGLGQEGRNQPQHF,TGTGCTAGTGGTTTGGGGCAGGAGGGACGCAATCAGCCCCAGCATTTT,TRBJ1-5,NA,NA,TRBV12-5
CASSEVNYGYTF,TGTGCCAGCAGTGAAGTAAACTATGGCTACACCTTC,TRBJ1-2,NA,NA,TRBV2
CASTGRREGANYGYTF,TGTGCCAGCACGGGCCGCAGGGAAGGGGCTAACTATGGCTACACCTTC,TRBJ1-2,NA,NA,TRBV9
CASSYGQKTGELFF,TGTGCCAGCAGTTACGGGCAGAAGACCGGGGAGCTGTTTTTT,TRBJ2-2,NA,NA,TRBV6-5
CASSFEGGKGNTQYF,TGTGCCAGCAGCTTCGAAGGAGGAAAAGGAAATACGCAGTATTTT,TRBJ2-3,NA,NA,TRBV7-9
CASSPGGGGQPQHF,TGTGCCAGCTCACCAGGGGGGGGCGGTCAGCCCCAGCATTTT,TRBJ1-5,once,NA,TRBV18
CASSQGPSADTQYF,TGTGCCAGCAGCCAAGGACCTAGCGCAGATACGCAGTATTTT,TRBJ2-3,NA,NA,TRBV7-9
CASSLEGTGGGYGYTF,TGCGCCAGCAGCTTGGAAGGGACAGGAGGTGGATATGGCTACACCTTC,TRBJ1-2,NA,TRBD1,TRBV5-1
CASRTRLNTEAFF,TGTGCCAGCAGGACCAGGTTGAACACTGAAGCTTTCTTT,TRBJ1-1,NA,NA,TRBV6-5
CASSPRAVSYEQYF,TGTGCCAGCAGCCCCAGGGCAGTTTCCTACGAGCAGTACTTC,TRBJ2-7,NA,NA,TRBV3-1/TRBV3-2
CATSDSEGGGQPQHF,TGTGCCACCAGTGATTCCGAGGGGGGGGGTCAGCCCCAGCATTTT,TRBJ1-5,once,NA,TRBV24-1
CASSNGGPRGTF,TGTGCCAGTAGTAATGGGGGCCCGCGAGGCACCTTC,TRBJ1-2,NA,NA,TRBV19
CASGTGGAGMNIQYF,TGTGCCAGCGGTACAGGGGGCGCGGGGATGAACATTCAGTACTTC,TRBJ2-4,NA,TRBD1,TRBV28
CASTGGKRGEAFF,TGTGCCAGCACGGGGGGTAAGAGGGGTGAAGCTTTCTTT,TRBJ1-1,NA,NA,TRBV25-1
CASSEAGEGHTEAFF,TGCGCCAGCAGTGAAGCGGGCGAGGGGCATACTGAAGCTTTCTTT,TRBJ1-1,NA,NA,TRBV10-1
CASSRGAGEKLFF,TGTGCCAGTAGTCGGGGGGCAGGTGAAAAACTGTTTTTT,TRBJ1-4,NA,NA,TRBV19
CASSLTGEETQYF,TGTGCCAGCAGCTTAACGGGGGAAGAGACCCAGTACTTC,TRBJ2-5,NA,NA,TRBV11-2
CASSPEAGGIGELFF,TGTGCCAGCTCACCAGAGGCTGGGGGCATCGGGGAGCTGTTTTTT,TRBJ2-2,NA,NA,TRBV18
CASRRTDNQPQHF,TGCGCCAGCAGAAGGACAGATAATCAGCCCCAGCATTTT,TRBJ1-5,NA,NA,TRBV10-2
CAWSGAGGYTIYF,TGTGCCTGGAGTGGGGCGGGGGGATACACCATATATTTT,TRBJ1-3,NA,NA,TRBV30
CASSLSGWDDEQFF,TGTGCCAGCAGTTTAAGCGGGTGGGATGATGAGCAGTTCTTC,TRBJ2-1,NA,NA,TRBV25-1
CASSKAWGRGRLRFREQYF,TGTGCCAGCAGCAAAGCGTGGGGCAGGGGCCGCTTGAGGTTTCGCGAGCAGTACTTC,TRBJ2-7,NA,NA,TRBV21-1
CASSQPSSQGAGEAFF,TGTGCCAGCAGTCAACCGTCTTCACAGGGGGCTGGTGAAGCTTTCTTT,TRBJ1-1,NA,TRBD1,TRBV27
CASSLGVSTTDTQYF,TGTGCCAGCAGCTTAGGGGTTAGCACCACAGATACGCAGTATTTT,TRBJ2-3,once,NA,TRBV7-7
CASRVDGYTF,TGTGCCTCAAGAGTAGATGGCTACACCTTC,TRBJ1-2,NA,NA,TRBV2
CASSESGGVVTEAFF,TGCGCCAGCAGTGAGTCTGGAGGGGTAGTCACTGAAGCTTTCTTT,TRBJ1-1,NA,NA,TRBV10-2
CASSLFGLAGGTRTGELFF,TGTGCCAGCAGTTTATTTGGACTAGCGGGGGGGACTCGAACCGGGGAGCTGTTTTTT,TRBJ2-2,NA,TRBD2,TRBV27
CASRTGTTYGYTF,TGTGCCAGCAGAACCGGGACAACATATGGCTACACCTTC,TRBJ1-2,few,NA,TRBV25-1
CASRMDRGDEKLFF,TGCGCCAGCAGAATGGACAGGGGTGATGAAAAACTGTTTTTT,TRBJ1-4,NA,TRBD1,TRBV5-1
CASSQGGPLVDTQYF,TGTGCCAGCAGCCAAGGGGGCCCCCTTGTTGATACGCAGTATTTT,TRBJ2-3,NA,NA,TRBV3-1/TRBV3-2
CATSRDRGTRLNTEAFF,TGTGCCACCAGCAGAGATAGGGGGACCAGACTGAACACTGAAGCTTTCTTT,TRBJ1-1,NA,NA,TRBV15
CASSFYRGTGELFF,TGTGCCAGCAGCTTTTACAGGGGCACCGGGGAGCTGTTTTTT,TRBJ2-2,NA,TRBD1,TRBV7-2
CSARGEDYTF,TGCAGTGCTAGAGGGGAGGACTACACCTTC,TRBJ1-2,NA,NA,TRBV20-1
CASSQESLAPYNEQFF,TGTGCCAGCAGCCAAGAAAGCCTAGCGCCTTACAATGAGCAGTTCTTC,TRBJ2-1,NA,NA,TRBV4-2
CASSRLAGGNTGELFF,TGTGCCAGTAGTCGACTAGCGGGAGGGAACACCGGGGAGCTGTTTTTT,TRBJ2-2,NA,TRBD2,TRBV19